Following are 20 T cell receptor beta chains from one sample sequenced in a study of cytomegalovirus exposure and HLA in healthy donors. Primers: 60 Vbeta forward and 13 Jbeta reverse. Some clones are missing from TCRdb's copy, which holds only in-frame ones; the method was immunoSEQ multiplex PCR. The sample lists tens of thousands of clones, about 50% occurring once. The specimen sequenced was PBMCs. The receptors stem from a human donor in good health.

The V gene is TRBV7-3, the J gene TRBJ2-3, with 8 nucleotides matching TRBD1. Germline assignment: CDR1 SGHTA and CDR2 FQGTGA. After removal of 5 bases from V and 1 base from J, the junction contained 11 bases not matched to a gene. The CDR3 contains 17 residues. In DNA form, the CDR3 reads TGTGCCAGCAGCAAACCGGGACAGGAGTTAGGCACAGATACGCAGTATTTT. Its protein is CASSKPGQELGTDTQYF.

The chain carries TRBV18 and TRBJ1-4; 9 bases map to TRBD1. This CDR3 region has 15 residues. CDR1 is KGHSH and CDR2 is LQKENI in the germline V gene. The J segment lost 7 bases and the V segment lost 3 bases, leaving 6 bases of the junction unmatched. CDR3 DNA: TGTGCCAGCTCACCGCTAGGACAGGGGAGTGAAAAACTGTTTTTT. Translation gives CASSPLGQGSEKLFF.

A remark on this clone: An end of the junction does not agree with germline; a read error may underlie this. The rearrangement uses TRBV5-6 and TRBJ1-2; 11 nucleotides match TRBD1. Germline V CDR1 and CDR2: SGHDT, YYEEEE. The CDR3 has 16 amino acids. The CDR3 region is CASSPGQGAVLGGYPF. The DNA of the CDR3 is TGTGCCAGCAGCCCCGGACAGGGGGCGGTTCTTGGAGGCTACCCCTTC.

This clone turned up a few times. CDR3 loop: CASSRDINRAEQYF. The CDR3 region has the DNA TGCGCCAGCAGCCGCGATATTAACCGCGCCGAGCAGTACTTC. The chain has TRBV4-3 and TRBJ2-7, with no clear D. The CDR3 spans 14 residues. Germline V gene sequence: CDR1 LGHNA, CDR2 YSLEER. Trimming shortened V by 4 bases and J by 6 bases, and 16 bases separated the two germline ends.

The rearrangement uses TRBV7-2 and TRBJ1-2; no definite D call. Germline loops: CDR1 SGHTA, CDR2 FQGNSA. CDR3 size: 13 residues. Trimming removed 5 bases from V and 8 bases from J, with 15 bases in between. CDR3 sequence: CASSTPPGNGYTF. The CDR3 nucleotides are TGTGCCAGCAGCACCCCACCGGGGAACGGCTACACCTTC.

The chain has TRBV25-1 and TRBJ2-4, with 9 bases lining up with TRBD1. Germline CDR1 is MGHDK and CDR2 is SYGVNS. V lost 4 bases, J lost 7 bases, and 8 bases stayed unmatched. The CDR3 consists of 15 residues. The CDR3 loop is CASSVTGTGLNIQYF. CDR3 bases: TGTGCCAGCAGTGTTACCGGGACAGGGCTCAACATTCAGTACTTC.

This clone was detected a few times. This chain joins TRBV7-8 and TRBJ1-5, with a tentative D call TRBD1 (5 bases). V lost 1 base to trimming and J lost 7 bases, with 14 bases between them. CDR3 length equals 15 residues. Germline V lookup: CDR1 SGHVS, CDR2 FQNEAQ. CDR3 protein: CASSLGGGGIQPQHF. As DNA, the CDR3 is TGTGCCAGCAGCTTAGGCGGGGGAGGGATACAGCCCCAGCATTTT. Together with reference TRBV7-8 and TRBJ1-5, the CDR3 gives the full variable domain: GAGVSQSPRYKVAKRGQDVALRCDPISGHVSLFWYQQALGQGPEFLTYFQNEAQLDKSGLPSDRFFAERPEGSVSTLKIQRTQQEDSAVYLCASSLGGGGIQPQHFGDGTRLSIL.

This clone was counted only a few times. The chain recombines TRBV7-9 with TRBJ2-7; the match to TRBD1 covers 7 bases. After removal of 4 bases from V and 4 bases from J, the junction contained 7 bases not matched to a gene. There are 14 residues in the CDR3. The germline gives CDR1 SEHNR, CDR2 FQNEAQ (reference sequence). In DNA, the CDR3 is TGTGCCAGCAGCTACCAGACAGGGCAGTACGAGCAGTACTTC. It is translated as CASSYQTGQYEQYF.

The chain carries TRBV21-1 and TRBJ2-1; the table's D gene call, TRBD2, was not cross checked with the DNA. TRBV21-1 is deemed a pseudogene. The CDR3 runs 14 residues. As DNA, the CDR3 is TGTGCCAGCAGCCGTAGGGCGGGGAGGAATGAGCAGTTCTTC. Translation gives CASSRRAGRNEQFF.

The chain has TRBV9 and TRBJ2-1; a possible D gene is TRBD1 (6 bases). Trimming removed 0 bases at V and 3 bases at J, with 13 bases between. The V gene's germline CDR1 is SGDLS and CDR2 YYNGEE. This CDR3 is 16 amino acids long. The CDR3 loop is CASSVGGGEFYNEQFF. The CDR3 region has the DNA TGTGCCAGCAGCGTAGGAGGGGGTGAGTTCTACAATGAGCAGTTCTTC.

J is TRBJ1-1 and V is TRBV30, with 10 bases fitting TRBD1. The germline CDR1 and CDR2 sequences are GTSNPN and SVGIG (reference sequence). V shed 7 bases and J 0 bases; nucleotides not matched to a gene: 14. The CDR3 covers 17 residues. The CDR3 loop reads CASPRGGTGAMNTEAFF. The CDR3 DNA follows: TGTGCCTCGCCAAGGGGCGGGACAGGGGCTATGAACACTGAAGCTTTCTTT.

This sequence joins TRBV14 and TRBJ1-6; possibly TRBD1 for D (5 bases). CDR1 and CDR2 from the germline V gene are SGHDN and FVKESK. Trimming removed 0 bases from V and 3 bases from J, with 18 bases in between. The CDR3 has 19 residues. CDR3 in DNA: TGTGCCAGCAGCCAAGATAGTCATATGGCAGGGCGCTATAATTCACCCCTCCACTTT. Protein: CASSQDSHMAGRYNSPLHF. The whole variable domain, remainder taken from reference TRBV14 and TRBJ1-6, is EAGVTQFPSHSVIEKGQTVTLRCDPISGHDNLYWYRRVMGKEIKFLLHFVKESKQDESGMPNNRFLAERTGGTYSTLKVQPAELEDSGVYFCASSQDSHMAGRYNSPLHFGNGTRLTVT.

The sample holds a few counts of this clone. The chain joins TRBV7-2 to TRBJ2-4, with 12 bases matching TRBD2. Per the germline V gene, CDR1 is SGHTA and CDR2 is FQGNSA. CDR3 size: 17 residues. J lost 8 bases, V lost 0 bases, and 8 bases had no gene match. Written as DNA, the CDR3 is TGTGCCAGCAGCTTAGCGGCGTCTAGCGGGGGGGGGTACATTCAGTACTTC. Its protein is CASSLAASSGGGYIQYF.

This chain joins TRBV7-9 and TRBJ2-5; TRBD1 might be the D (5 bases). CDR3 length: 17 amino acids. Trimming shortened V by 7 bases and J by 1 base, and 22 bases separated the two germline ends. Germline-derived CDR1 and CDR2 are SEHNR and FQNEAQ (reference sequence). CDR3 in amino acids: CASKPPGTAGRQETQYF. CDR3 DNA sequence: TGTGCCAGCAAACCCCCGGGCACGGCAGGGCGCCAAGAGACCCAGTACTTC.

The chain combines TRBV9 with TRBJ1-6, with D possibly matching TRBD1 (6 bases). CDR1 is SGDLS and CDR2 is YYNGEE in the germline V gene. This CDR3 has 14 amino acids. Trimming shortened V by 4 bases and J by 8 bases, and 13 bases separated the two germline ends. CDR3 coding DNA: TGTGCCAGCAGCCTCGGACAGCAACATTCACCCCTCCACTTT. It codes for CASSLGQQHSPLHF.

CDR3 amino acids: CASSNSLEQYF. DNA for the CDR3: TGTGCCAGCAGTAACAGCCTCGAGCAGTACTTC. The chain carries TRBV6-5 and TRBJ2-7; D uncertain. Germline V gene data show CDR1 as MNHEY and CDR2 as SVGAGI. CDR3 length: 11 amino acids. The V gene lost 5 bases and the J gene lost 6 bases, with 8 bases spanning the gap.

The chain carries TRBV19 and TRBJ2-7, with TRBD2 matching over 10 bases. This CDR3 has 14 amino acids. Trimming took 5 bases from V and 4 from J; bases not matched to a gene: 5. Germline assignment: CDR1 LNHDA and CDR2 SQIVND (reference sequence). The CDR3: CASSLLAGTYEQYF. Here the CDR3 DNA reads TGTGCCAGTAGTTTACTAGCGGGGACATACGAGCAGTACTTC.

The chain links TRBV6-5 to TRBJ2-5; D might be TRBD1 (7 bases). V lost 4 bases, J lost 5 bases, and 11 bases lay in between. This CDR3 has 13 residues. Germline-derived CDR1 and CDR2 are MNHEY and SVGAGI. The CDR3 DNA is TGTGCCAGCAGTTTCGCAGGGGGGGAGACCCAGTACTTC. Protein sequence: CASSFAGGETQYF.

This clone was seen a few times. The rearrangement joins TRBV28 to TRBJ1-6; 12 bases fit TRBD1. After removal of 5 bases from V and 9 bases from J, the junction contained 5 bases not matched to a gene. The V gene's germline CDR1 is MDHEN and CDR2 SYDVKM. There are 15 residues in the CDR3. The CDR3 sequence is CASSQGQGARSPLHF. In nucleotides, the CDR3 is TGTGCCAGCAGTCAGGGACAGGGGGCCCGTTCACCCCTCCACTTT.

The CDR3 DNA reads TGTGCCAGCAGCTTGTTAGGACAGGGCTCCTACGAGCAGTACTTC. Translating gives CASSLLGQGSYEQYF. The genes are TRBV5-6 and TRBJ2-7, with 8 bases aligning to TRBD1. CDR3 length: 15 residues. Germline V CDR1 and CDR2: SGHDT, YYEEEE. With 1 base clipped from V and 0 bases from J, the junction kept 3 bases outside the gene matches. Looking up the rest from reference TRBV5-6 and TRBJ2-7 gives the full variable domain: DAGVTQSPTHLIKTRGQQVTLRCSPKSGHDTVSWYQQALGQGPQFIFQYYEEEERQRGNFPDRFSGHQFPNYSSELNVNALLLGDSALYLCASSLLGQGSYEQYFGPGTRLTVT.